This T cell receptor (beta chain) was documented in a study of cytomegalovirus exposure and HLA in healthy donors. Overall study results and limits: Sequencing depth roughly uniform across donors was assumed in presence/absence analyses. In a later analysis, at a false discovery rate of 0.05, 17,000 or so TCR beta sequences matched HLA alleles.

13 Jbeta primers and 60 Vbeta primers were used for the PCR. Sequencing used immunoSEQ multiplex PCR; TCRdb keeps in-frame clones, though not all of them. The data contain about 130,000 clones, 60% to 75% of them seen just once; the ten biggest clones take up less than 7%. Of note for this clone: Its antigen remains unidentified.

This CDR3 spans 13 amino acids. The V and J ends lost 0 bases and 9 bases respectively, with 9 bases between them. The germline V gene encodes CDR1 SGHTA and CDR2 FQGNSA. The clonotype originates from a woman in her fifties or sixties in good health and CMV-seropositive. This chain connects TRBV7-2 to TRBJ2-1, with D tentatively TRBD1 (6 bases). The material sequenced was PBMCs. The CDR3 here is CASSLAATGEQFF. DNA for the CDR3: TGTGCCAGCAGCTTAGCGGCGACAGGTGAGCAGTTCTTC.